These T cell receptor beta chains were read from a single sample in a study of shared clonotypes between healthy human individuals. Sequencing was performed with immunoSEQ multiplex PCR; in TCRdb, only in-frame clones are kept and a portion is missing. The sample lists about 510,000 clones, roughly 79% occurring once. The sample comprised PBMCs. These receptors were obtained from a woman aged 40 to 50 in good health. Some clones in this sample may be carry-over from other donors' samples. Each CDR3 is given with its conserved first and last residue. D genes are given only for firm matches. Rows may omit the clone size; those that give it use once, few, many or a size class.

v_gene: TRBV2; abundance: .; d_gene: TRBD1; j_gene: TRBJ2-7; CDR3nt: TGTGCCACCTCAGGACAGGGGTTCTACGAGCAGTACTTC; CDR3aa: CATSGQGFYEQYF
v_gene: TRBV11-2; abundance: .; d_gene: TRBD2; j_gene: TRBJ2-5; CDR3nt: TGTGCCAGCAGCCCAGGACTAGTGGGGGAGACCCAGTACTTC; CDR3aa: CASSPGLVGETQYF
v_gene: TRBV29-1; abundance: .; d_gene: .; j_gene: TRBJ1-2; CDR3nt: TGCAGCGCAGCTACAGGGTCGGCTAACTATGGCTACACCTTC; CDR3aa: CSAATGSANYGYTF
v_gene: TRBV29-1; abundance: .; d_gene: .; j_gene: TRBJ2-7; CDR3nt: TGCAGCGTTGAAGACGGTCGCCGGGGCTACGAGCAGTACTTC; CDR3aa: CSVEDGRRGYEQYF
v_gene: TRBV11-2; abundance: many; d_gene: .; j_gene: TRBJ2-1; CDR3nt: TGTGCCAGCAGCCGGGGGTATGTGAATGAGCAGTTCTTC; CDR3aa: CASSRGYVNEQFF
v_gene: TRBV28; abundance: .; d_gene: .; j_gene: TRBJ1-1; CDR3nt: TGTGCCAGCAGTTCTTTAGGGGAGGGCACTAAAGCTTTCTTT; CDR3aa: CASSSLGEGTKAFF
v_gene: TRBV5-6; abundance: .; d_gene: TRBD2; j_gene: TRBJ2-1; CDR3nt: TGTGCCAGCAGCTTGGGAGGCGTAGCGGGAGGTCTTGGTGAGCAGTTCTTC; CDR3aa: CASSLGGVAGGLGEQFF
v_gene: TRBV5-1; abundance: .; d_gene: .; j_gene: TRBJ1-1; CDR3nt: TGCGCCAGCAGCTTGGATTCAGCGAACACTGAAGCTTTCTTT; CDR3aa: CASSLDSANTEAFF
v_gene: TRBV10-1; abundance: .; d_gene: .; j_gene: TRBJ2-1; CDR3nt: TGCGCCAGCAATGAGCAGTTCTTC; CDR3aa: CASNEQFF
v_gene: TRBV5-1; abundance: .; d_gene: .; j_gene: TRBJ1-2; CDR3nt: TGCGCCAGCAGCTTCGGAAATTCGGGGGTTCCCTATGGCTACACCTTC; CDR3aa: CASSFGNSGVPYGYTF
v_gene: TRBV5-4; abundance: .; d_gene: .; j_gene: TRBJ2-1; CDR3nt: TGTGCCAGCAGCTCTTCCCGGGACTTCTACAATGAGCAGTTCTTC; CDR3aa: CASSSSRDFYNEQFF
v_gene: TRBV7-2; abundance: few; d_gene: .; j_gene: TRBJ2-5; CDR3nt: TGTGCCAGCAGCTTAGCGGGATCAGAGACCCAGTACTTC; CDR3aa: CASSLAGSETQYF
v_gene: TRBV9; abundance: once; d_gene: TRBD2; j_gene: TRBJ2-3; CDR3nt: TGTGCCAGCAGCCCGGGGACTAGCGGGAGGTCAGATACGCAGTATTTT; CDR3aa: CASSPGTSGRSDTQYF
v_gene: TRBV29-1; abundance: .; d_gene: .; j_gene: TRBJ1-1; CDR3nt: TGCAGCGTTGAAGGGGTAGGCCGGGCCGAAGCTTTCTTT; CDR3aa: CSVEGVGRAEAFF
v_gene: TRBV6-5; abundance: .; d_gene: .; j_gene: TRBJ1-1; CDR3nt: TGTGCCAGCAGTTACTCGAGTCAGAGGGCTGAAGCTTTCTTT; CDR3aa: CASSYSSQRAEAFF
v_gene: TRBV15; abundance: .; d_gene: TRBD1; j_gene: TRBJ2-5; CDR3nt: TGTGCCACCAGCAGAGTGCGGCCGGGACAGGGAGGGGAGACCCAGTACTTC; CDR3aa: CATSRVRPGQGGETQYF
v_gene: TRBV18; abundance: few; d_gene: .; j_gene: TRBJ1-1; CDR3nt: TGTGCCAGCTCACCACTCGGGACGGAAGTCTCGAACACTGAAGCTTTCTTT; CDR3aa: CASSPLGTEVSNTEAFF
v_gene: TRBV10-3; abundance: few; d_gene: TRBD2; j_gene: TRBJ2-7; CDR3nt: TGTGCCATCAGTGATATTCGGGAGGACGGGTACGAGCAGTACTTC; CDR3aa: CAISDIREDGYEQYF
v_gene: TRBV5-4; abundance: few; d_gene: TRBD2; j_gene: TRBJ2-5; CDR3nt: TGTGCCAGCAGCTTCGGCTCCTCTAGCGGGAGAGGAAAAGAGACCCAGTACTTC; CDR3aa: CASSFGSSSGRGKETQYF
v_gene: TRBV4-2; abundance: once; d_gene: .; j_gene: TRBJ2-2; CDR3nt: TGTGCCAGCAGCCTTGAGGCAGGGGGGGACACCGGGGAGCTGTTTTTT; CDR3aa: CASSLEAGGDTGELFF
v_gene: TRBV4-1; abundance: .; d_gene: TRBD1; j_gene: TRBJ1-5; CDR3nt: TGCGCCAGCAGCCAAAGACAGGGGGCGAATAGCAATCAGCCCCAGCATTTT; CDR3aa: CASSQRQGANSNQPQHF
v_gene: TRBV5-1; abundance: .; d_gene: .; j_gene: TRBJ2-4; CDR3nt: TGCGCCAGCAGCTTGGAGTCCCTCCAAGACATTCAGTACTTC; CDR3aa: CASSLESLQDIQYF
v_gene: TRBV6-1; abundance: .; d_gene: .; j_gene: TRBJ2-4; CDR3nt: TGTGCCAGCAGTGAAGCAAGGATAGCCAAAAACATTCAGTACTTC; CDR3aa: CASSEARIAKNIQYF
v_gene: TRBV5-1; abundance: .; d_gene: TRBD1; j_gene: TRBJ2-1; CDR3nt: TGCGCCAGCAGCCCGGGACAGGGCTCCTACAATGAGCAGTTCTTC; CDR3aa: CASSPGQGSYNEQFF
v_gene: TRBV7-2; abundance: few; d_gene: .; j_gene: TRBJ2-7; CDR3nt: TGTGCCAGCAGCTTAGTGCGGGCCTACGAGCAGTACTTC; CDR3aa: CASSLVRAYEQYF
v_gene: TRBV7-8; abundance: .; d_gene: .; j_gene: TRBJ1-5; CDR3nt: TGTGCCAGCAGCCCGCTGAAGGCGTTGCCCCAGCATTTT; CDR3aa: CASSPLKALPQHF
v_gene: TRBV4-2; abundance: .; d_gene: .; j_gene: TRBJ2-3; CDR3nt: TGTGCCAGCAGCCAAGAGGTCCTGGCCACAGATACGCAGTATTTT; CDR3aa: CASSQEVLATDTQYF
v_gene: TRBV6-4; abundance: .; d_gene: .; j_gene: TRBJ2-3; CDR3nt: TGTGCCAGCAGTGAGGTTGGGGGCGGCACAGATACGCAGTATTTT; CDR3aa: CASSEVGGGTDTQYF
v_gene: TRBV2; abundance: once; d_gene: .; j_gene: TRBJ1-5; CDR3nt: TGTGCCAGCCGGCCAGGGTTCGGCCAGCCCCAGCATTTT; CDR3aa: CASRPGFGQPQHF
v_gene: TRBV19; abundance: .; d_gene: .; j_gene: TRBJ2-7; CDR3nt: TGTGCCAGTTCCTATGGTTACGAGCAGTACTTC; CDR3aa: CASSYGYEQYF